Listed below are T cell receptor beta chains from one sample, sequenced in a study of regulatory T cells in long-lasting Graves disease. TCRdb re-derived calls from the multiplex PCR reads in MiXCR, one entry per CDR3 protein. This table holds 300,000 to 400,000 distinct CDR3 sequences, roughly a sixth found once. Separately, the same data were catalogued under a study of T cells in Graves' hyperthyroidism and ophthalmopathy.

Source: peripheral blood mononuclear cells (PBMCs), taken at new diagnosis, from a patient treated with antithyroid drugs. These receptors came from a man aged 40-50 years with Graves disease. Each CDR3 is given with its conserved first and last residue. The D gene is left open where the match is weak. Size values are once, few and many counts, or a class for expanded clones, and some rows have none.

cdr3_aa | cdr3_nt | j_call | v_call | d_call | clone_size
CASSQPGPLGAFF | TGTGCCAGCTCACAGCCGGGACCCCTGGGAGCTTTCTTT | TRBJ1-1 | TRBV18 | NA | many
CASRRQGGEQTQYF | TGTGCCAGCAGGAGACAGGGCGGGGAACAGACCCAGTACTTC | TRBJ2-5 | TRBV3-1 | NA | few
CASSVTGTKNIQYF | TGTGCCAGCAGCGTGACAGGGACCAAAAACATTCAGTACTTC | TRBJ2-4 | TRBV7-2 | TRBD1 | NA
CAWSGGGKGKNIQYF | TGTGCCTGGAGTGGAGGGGGCAAGGGAAAAAACATTCAGTACTTC | TRBJ2-4 | TRBV30 | TRBD1 | few
CASSMAGRTEAFF | TGTGCCAGTAGTATGGCAGGACGCACTGAAGCTTTCTTT | TRBJ1-1 | TRBV19 | NA | many
CACSTGMDTEAFF | TGTGCCTGCTCGACAGGGATGGACACTGAAGCTTTCTTT | TRBJ1-1 | TRBV30 | TRBD1 | many
CASSPNARGASQPQHF | TGTGCCAGCAGTCCAAATGCCCGGGGGGCCAGTCAGCCCCAGCATTTT | TRBJ1-5 | TRBV27 | NA | NA
CASSCDSRQETQYF | TGCGCCAGCAGCTGTGACAGCCGCCAAGAGACCCAGTACTTC | TRBJ2-5 | TRBV5-1 | NA | many
CASRGEDTEAFF | TGTGCCAGCAGGGGAGAGGACACTGAAGCTTTCTTT | TRBJ1-1 | TRBV6-1 | NA | many
CASSFGGNTQYF | TGTGCCAGCAGCTTTGGGGGTAATACGCAGTATTTT | TRBJ2-3 | TRBV7-2 | NA | many
CASSDSVTSDTGELFF | TGTGCCAGCAGTGATAGTGTGACTAGCGATACCGGGGAGCTGTTTTTT | TRBJ2-2 | TRBV2 | TRBD2 | many
CASSRHGGGSYEQYF | TGCGCCAGCAGCCGCCACGGGGGAGGCTCCTACGAGCAGTACTTC | TRBJ2-7 | TRBV7-2 | NA | NA
CASSVGHRSGNTIYF | TGTGCCAGTAGTGTGGGACACCGCTCTGGAAACACCATATATTTT | TRBJ1-3 | TRBV19 | NA | few
CASSYTGGRHTDTQYF | TGTGCCAGCAGCTACACAGGGGGCAGGCACACAGATACGCAGTATTTT | TRBJ2-3 | TRBV7-8 | TRBD1 | many
CASSEARADLFGLFF | TGTGCCAGCAGTGAAGCGCGGGCAGACCTCTTTGGGCTGTTTTTT | TRBJ2-2 | TRBV6-1 | NA | many
CASSLAGSPTYEQYF | TGTGCCAGCAGCTTAGCAGGTTCTCCAACCTACGAGCAGTACTTC | TRBJ2-7 | TRBV11-2 | NA | many
CASNYRGSGANVLTF | TGTGCCAGCAACTACCGGGGCTCTGGGGCCAACGTCCTGACTTTC | TRBJ2-6 | TRBV6-2/TRBV6-3 | NA | many
CASRPRLYAHEQYF | TGTGCCAGCAGACCCAGGCTTTACGCCCACGAGCAGTACTTC | TRBJ2-7 | TRBV6-1 | NA | many
CATSGTGKPQHF | TGTGCCACCAGTGGGACAGGGAAGCCCCAGCATTTT | TRBJ1-5 | TRBV24-1 | TRBD1 | many